A single sample is the source of the 3 T cell receptor beta chains below, sequenced in a study of blood T cell repertoires in COVID-19. This table comes from immunoSEQ multiplex PCR, and its TCRdb copy is limited to in-frame clones, with some not included. The sample shows 220,000 or so clones, just under 90% of them seen only once. Sequencing was done on a sample of PBMCs or T cells enriched from blood (not recorded which). These receptors were obtained from a middle-aged man who had been exposed to COVID-19.

This clone was recorded a few times. This chain joins TRBV19 and TRBJ2-7, with 9 nucleotides matching TRBD2. Trimming at V came to 4 bases and at J to 3 bases, leaving 10 bases not matched to a gene. Germline CDR1 reads LNHDA; CDR2 reads SQIVND (reference sequence). The CDR3 totals 16 residues. CDR3 sequence reads: CASSTDAAAGGYEQYF. CDR3 nucleotide sequence: TGTGCCAGTAGTACCGACGCGGCAGCGGGGGGCTACGAGCAGTACTTC.

In its sample, this clone was seen a few times. J is TRBJ2-4 and V is TRBV3-1 (or the pseudogene TRBV3-2); tentative D call: TRBD2 (6 bases). Germline V gene sequence: CDR1 LGHDT, CDR2 YNNKEL (reference sequence). The germline V and J ends were trimmed by 3 bases and 0 bases, with 15 bases remaining between them. The CDR3 contains 17 residues. The CDR3 loop reads CASSHRLVSLAKNIQYF. The CDR3, as DNA: TGTGCCAGCAGCCATCGACTAGTGTCGCTAGCCAAAAACATTCAGTACTTC.

The chain links TRBV6-1 to TRBJ1-2; 8 bases are a match to TRBD1. CDR1 is MNHNS and CDR2 is SASEGT in the germline V gene. There are 15 residues in the CDR3. The junction had 3 bases not matched to a gene; V was cut back by 3 bases and J by 0 bases. In DNA, the CDR3 is TGTGCCAGCAGTGACCGACAGGGGTCTAACTATGGCTACACCTTC. Translated: CASSDRQGSNYGYTF.